This T cell receptor (beta chain) was found in a study of cytomegalovirus exposure and HLA in healthy donors. Remarks on this clone: One end of the junction varies from germline; a read error may be responsible.

The PCR contained 60 Vbeta and 13 Jbeta primers. Repertoires were generated with immunoSEQ multiplex PCR, while TCRdb's copy carries only in-frame clones and drops some. Of fewer than 110,000 clones in the sample, 65% to 75% were seen once. Germline CDR1 reads SEHNR; CDR2 reads FQNEAQ (reference sequence). This CDR3 spans 15 amino acids. Specimen: PBMCs. This receptor was obtained from a middle-aged woman in good health and CMV-seronegative. The chain recombines TRBV7-9 with TRBJ2-2, with 11 bases identical to TRBD1. CDR3 coding DNA: TGTTCCAGCACCCGGGACAGGGGGGACACCGGGGAGCTGTTTTTT. Translated, it gives CSSTRDRGDTGELFF.